The entry that follows covers one T cell receptor (beta chain) sequence. Its antigen is not yet known. Per-nucleotide qualities are absent, and no much larger clonotype sits a single base away. The method behind the library was the immunoSEQ multiplex PCR assay. Entries here come from immuneACCESS through TCRdb and include only in-frame sequences with V and J called. Some clones fail to appear in such tables; in the studies checked, an unresolved V gene covers under half of the shortfall, and the cause of the remainder is unknown. The table for this sample lists tens of thousands of clones; 95% to 98% of them were counted only once. Approximately 0.15% of the sample rests with the top ten. This record belongs to a study of technical replicates of blood from four donors (dated by TCRdb to 2017 to 2019). Relative to germline, V is missing 5 bases and J is missing 8 bases, with 8 bases of the junction outside any gene match. The germline V gene encodes CDR1 SGHNT and CDR2 YYREEE (reference sequence). From its cysteine to its phenylalanine, the CDR3 spans 14 amino acids. Only the CDR3 DNA is retained, 42 bases long and in frame from the first base.

Specimen: T cells isolated from PBMCs. This clonotype originated in a human donor in good health. The V and J genes are TRBV5-4 and TRBJ1-4; TRBD1 fits 8 bases in the junction. The bases are TGTGCCAGCAGTCGGACAGGGTATCGGGAAAAACTGTTTTTT. Translated, it gives CASSRTGYREKLFF.